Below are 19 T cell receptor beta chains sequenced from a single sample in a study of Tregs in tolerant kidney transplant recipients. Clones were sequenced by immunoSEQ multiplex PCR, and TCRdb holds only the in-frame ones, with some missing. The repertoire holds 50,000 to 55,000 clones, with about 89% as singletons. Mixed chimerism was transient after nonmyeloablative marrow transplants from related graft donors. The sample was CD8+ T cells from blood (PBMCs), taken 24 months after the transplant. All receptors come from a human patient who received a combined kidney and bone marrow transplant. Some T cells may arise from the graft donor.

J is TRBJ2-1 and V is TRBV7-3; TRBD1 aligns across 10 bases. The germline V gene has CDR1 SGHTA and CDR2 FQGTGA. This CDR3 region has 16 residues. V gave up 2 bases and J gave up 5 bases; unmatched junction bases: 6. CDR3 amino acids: CASSLRDRGRDNEQFF. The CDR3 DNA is TGTGCCAGCAGCTTACGCGACAGGGGGCGCGACAATGAGCAGTTCTTC. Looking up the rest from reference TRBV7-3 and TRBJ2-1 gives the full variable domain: GAGVSQTPSNKVTEKGKYVELRCDPISGHTALYWYRQSLGQGPEFLIYFQGTGAADDSGLPNDRFFAVRPEGSVSTLKIQRTERGDSAVYLCASSLRDRGRDNEQFFGPGTRLTVL.

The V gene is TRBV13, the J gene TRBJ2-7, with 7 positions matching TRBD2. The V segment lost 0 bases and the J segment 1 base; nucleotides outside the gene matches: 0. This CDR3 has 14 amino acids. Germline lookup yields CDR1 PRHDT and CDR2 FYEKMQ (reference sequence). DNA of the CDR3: TGTGCCAGCAGCTTAGGCGGGGGGTCCTACGAGCAGTACTTC. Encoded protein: CASSLGGGSYEQYF. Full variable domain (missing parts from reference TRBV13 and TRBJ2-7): AAGVIQSPRHLIKEKRETATLKCYPIPRHDTVYWYQQGPGQDPQFLISFYEKMQSDKGSIPDRFSAQQFSDYHSELNMSSLELGDSALYFCASSLGGGSYEQYFGPGTRLTVT.

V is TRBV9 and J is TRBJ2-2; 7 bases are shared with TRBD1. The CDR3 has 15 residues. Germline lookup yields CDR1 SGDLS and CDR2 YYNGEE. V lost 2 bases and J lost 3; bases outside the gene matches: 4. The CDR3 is CASSVQGDHTGELFF. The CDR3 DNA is TGTGCCAGCAGCGTCCAGGGGGATCACACCGGGGAGCTGTTTTTT.

CDR3 sequence: CASSIGQGVHYEQYF. The CDR3 nucleotides read TGTGCCAGCAGCATTGGACAGGGGGTTCATTACGAGCAGTACTTC. The chain links TRBV11-2 to TRBJ2-7; 10 bases agree with TRBD1. CDR1 is SGHAT, CDR2 FQNNGV, per germline. Trimming removed 5 bases from V and 4 bases from J; junction bases left unmatched: 8. This CDR3 has 15 amino acids.

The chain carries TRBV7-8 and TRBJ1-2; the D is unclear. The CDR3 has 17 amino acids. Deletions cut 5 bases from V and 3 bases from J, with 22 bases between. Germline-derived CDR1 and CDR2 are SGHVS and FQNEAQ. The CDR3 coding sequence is TGTGCCAGCAGCAACCGACAATTTAGAGAGCTCGACTATGGCTACACCTTC. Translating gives CASSNRQFRELDYGYTF.

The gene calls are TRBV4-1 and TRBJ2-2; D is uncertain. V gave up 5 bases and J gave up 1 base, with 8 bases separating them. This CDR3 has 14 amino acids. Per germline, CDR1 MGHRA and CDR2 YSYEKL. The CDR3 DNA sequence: TGCGCCAGCAGCGCGTTCGGGAACACCGGGGAGCTGTTTTTT. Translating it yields CASSAFGNTGELFF.

CDR3 sequence (DNA): TGTGCCAGCAGCCCGAATGTAGGGGCGATAGGTGGCTACACCTTC. Translating gives CASSPNVGAIGGYTF. The chain couples TRBV9 to TRBJ1-2; a possible D gene is TRBD1 (5 bases). The CDR3 contains 15 residues. Trimming removed 4 bases from V and 7 bases from J, with 20 bases in between. The germline V gene has CDR1 SGDLS and CDR2 YYNGEE.

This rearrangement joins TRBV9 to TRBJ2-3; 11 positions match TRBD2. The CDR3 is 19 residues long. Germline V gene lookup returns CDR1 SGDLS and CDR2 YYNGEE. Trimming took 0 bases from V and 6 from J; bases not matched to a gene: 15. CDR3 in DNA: TGTGCCAGCAGCGTAGAAAGTCGGGTAGCGGGAGGGCCATTGGATACGCAGTATTTT. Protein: CASSVESRVAGGPLDTQYF.

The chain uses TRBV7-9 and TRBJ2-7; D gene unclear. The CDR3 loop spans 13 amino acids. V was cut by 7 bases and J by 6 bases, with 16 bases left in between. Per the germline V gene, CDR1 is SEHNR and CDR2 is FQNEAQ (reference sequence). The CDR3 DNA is TGTGCCAGCACCCCCAGACATAACCCCGAGCAGTACTTC. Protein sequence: CASTPRHNPEQYF.

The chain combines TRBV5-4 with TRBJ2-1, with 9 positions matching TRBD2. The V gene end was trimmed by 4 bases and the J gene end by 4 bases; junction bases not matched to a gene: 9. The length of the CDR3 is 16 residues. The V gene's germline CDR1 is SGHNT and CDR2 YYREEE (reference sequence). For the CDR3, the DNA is TGTGCCAGCAGCGGCTGGAAGACTAGCGGTTACAATGAGCAGTTCTTC. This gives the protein CASSGWKTSGYNEQFF.

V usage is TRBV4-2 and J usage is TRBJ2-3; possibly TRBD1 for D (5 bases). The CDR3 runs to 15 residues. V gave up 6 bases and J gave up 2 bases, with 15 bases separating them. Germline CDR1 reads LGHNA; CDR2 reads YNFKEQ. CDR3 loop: CASSYWGEATDTQYF. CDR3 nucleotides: TGTGCCAGCAGTTATTGGGGCGAGGCCACAGATACGCAGTATTTT.

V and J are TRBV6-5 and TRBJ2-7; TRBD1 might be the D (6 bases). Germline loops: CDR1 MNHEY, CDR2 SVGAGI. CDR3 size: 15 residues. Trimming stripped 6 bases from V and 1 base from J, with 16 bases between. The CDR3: CASRWAGVPSYEQYF. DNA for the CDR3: TGTGCCAGCAGATGGGCAGGGGTCCCTTCCTACGAGCAGTACTTC.

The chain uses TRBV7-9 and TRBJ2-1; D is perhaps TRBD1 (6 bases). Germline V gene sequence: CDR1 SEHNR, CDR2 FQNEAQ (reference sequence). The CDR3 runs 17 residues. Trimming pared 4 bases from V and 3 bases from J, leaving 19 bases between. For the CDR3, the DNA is TGTGCCAGCAGCTCCCAGATTTGGGTCAGGGGCTACAATGAGCAGTTCTTC. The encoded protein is CASSSQIWVRGYNEQFF.

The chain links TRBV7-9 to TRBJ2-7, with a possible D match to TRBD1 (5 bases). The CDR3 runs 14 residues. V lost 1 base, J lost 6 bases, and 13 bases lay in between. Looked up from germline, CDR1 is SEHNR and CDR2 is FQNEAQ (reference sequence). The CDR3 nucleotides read TGTGCCAGCAGCTTAGTGAGCAGGGAAGGCGAGCAGTACTTC. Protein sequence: CASSLVSREGEQYF.

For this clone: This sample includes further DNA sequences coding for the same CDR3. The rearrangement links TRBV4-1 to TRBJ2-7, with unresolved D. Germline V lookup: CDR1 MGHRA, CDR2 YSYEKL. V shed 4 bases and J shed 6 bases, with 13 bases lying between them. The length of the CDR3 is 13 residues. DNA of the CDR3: TGCGCCAGCAGCCTCCTCTCGGTTGGCGAGCAGTACTTC. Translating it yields CASSLLSVGEQYF.

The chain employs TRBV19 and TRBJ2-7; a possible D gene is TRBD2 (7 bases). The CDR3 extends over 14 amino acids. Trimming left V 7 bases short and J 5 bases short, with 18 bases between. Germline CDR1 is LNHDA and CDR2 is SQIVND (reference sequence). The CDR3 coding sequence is TGTGCCAGTACCCGGGGAGGGGGAACAAACGAGCAGTACTTC. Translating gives CASTRGGGTNEQYF.

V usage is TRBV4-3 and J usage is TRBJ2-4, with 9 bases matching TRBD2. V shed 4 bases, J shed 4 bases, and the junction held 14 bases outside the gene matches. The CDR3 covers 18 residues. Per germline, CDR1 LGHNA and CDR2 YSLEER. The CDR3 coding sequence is TGCGCCAGCAGCCCAAATTGGGGGCTAGCGGGGACAAAAAACATTCAGTACTTC. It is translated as CASSPNWGLAGTKNIQYF.

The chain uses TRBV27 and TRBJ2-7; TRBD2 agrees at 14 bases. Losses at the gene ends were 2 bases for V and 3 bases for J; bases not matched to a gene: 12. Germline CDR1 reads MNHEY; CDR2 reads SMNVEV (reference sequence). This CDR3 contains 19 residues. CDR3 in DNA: TGTGCCAGCAGTTTAGCCGGGACTAGCGGGAGTCATCTAAGCTACGAGCAGTACTTC. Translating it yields CASSLAGTSGSHLSYEQYF.

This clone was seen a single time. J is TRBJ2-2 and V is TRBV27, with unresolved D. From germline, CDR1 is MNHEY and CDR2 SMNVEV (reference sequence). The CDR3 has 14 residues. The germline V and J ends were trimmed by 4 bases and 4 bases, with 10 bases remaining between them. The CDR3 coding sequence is TGTGCCAGCAGTTACGGAGCCCCCACCGGGGAGCTGTTTTTT. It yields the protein CASSYGAPTGELFF.